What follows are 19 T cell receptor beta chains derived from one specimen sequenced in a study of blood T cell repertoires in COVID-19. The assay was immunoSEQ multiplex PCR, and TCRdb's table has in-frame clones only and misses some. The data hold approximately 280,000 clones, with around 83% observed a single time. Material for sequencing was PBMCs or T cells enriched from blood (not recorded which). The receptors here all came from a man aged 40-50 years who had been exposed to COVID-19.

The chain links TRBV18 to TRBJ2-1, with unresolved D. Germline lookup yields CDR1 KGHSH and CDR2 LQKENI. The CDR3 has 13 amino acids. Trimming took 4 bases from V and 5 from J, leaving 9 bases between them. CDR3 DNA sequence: TGTGCCAGCTCACGCGAGACAAACAATGAGCAGTTCTTC. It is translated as CASSRETNNEQFF.

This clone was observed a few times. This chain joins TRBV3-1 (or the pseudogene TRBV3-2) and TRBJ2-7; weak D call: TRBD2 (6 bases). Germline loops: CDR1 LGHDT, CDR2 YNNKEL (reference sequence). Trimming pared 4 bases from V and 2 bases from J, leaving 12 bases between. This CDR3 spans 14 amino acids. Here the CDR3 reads CASSLWDLPYEQYF. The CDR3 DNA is TGTGCCAGCAGCCTCTGGGACTTACCCTACGAGCAGTACTTC.

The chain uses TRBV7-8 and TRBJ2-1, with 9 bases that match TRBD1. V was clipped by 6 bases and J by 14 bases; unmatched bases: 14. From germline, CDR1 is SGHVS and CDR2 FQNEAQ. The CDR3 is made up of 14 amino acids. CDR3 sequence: CASSLGTGRGWKFF. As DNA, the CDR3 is TGTGCCAGCAGTCTCGGGACAGGGCGGGGCTGGAAGTTCTTC.

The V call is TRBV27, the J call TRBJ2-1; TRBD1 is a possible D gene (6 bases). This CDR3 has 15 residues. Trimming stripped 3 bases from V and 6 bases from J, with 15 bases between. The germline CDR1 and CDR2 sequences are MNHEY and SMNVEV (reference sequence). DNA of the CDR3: TGTGCCAGCAGTTTCCTCCAGACAGGCCCCAATGAGCAGTTCTTC. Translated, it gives CASSFLQTGPNEQFF.

The CDR3 DNA reads TGTGCCAGCAGCTTAAACGGGAGGAGCTACGAGCAGTACTTC. This sequence encodes CASSLNGRSYEQYF. V gene TRBV11-2 combines with J gene TRBJ2-7; 7 bases align to TRBD2. This CDR3 spans 14 amino acids. From germline, CDR1 is SGHAT and CDR2 FQNNGV. The trim removed 2 bases at V and 3 bases at J, leaving 4 bases unmatched.

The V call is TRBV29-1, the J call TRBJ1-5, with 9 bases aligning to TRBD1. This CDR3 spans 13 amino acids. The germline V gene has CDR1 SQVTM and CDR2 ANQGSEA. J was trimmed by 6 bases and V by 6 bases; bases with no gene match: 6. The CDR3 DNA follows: TGCAGCGTCACAGGGGGCGTGAGTCAGCCCCAGCATTTT. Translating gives CSVTGGVSQPQHF.

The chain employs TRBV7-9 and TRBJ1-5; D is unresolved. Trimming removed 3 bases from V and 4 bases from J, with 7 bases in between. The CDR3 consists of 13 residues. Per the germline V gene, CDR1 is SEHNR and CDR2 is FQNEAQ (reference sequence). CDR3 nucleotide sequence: TGTGCCAGCAGCTTGAACAATAATCAGCCCCAGCATTTT. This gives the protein CASSLNNNQPQHF.

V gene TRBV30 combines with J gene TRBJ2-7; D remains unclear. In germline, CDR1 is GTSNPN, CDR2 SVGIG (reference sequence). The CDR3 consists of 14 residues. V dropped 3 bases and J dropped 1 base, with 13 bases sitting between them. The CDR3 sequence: CAWRDFRVSYEQYF. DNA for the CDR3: TGTGCCTGGAGAGACTTCCGGGTATCCTACGAGCAGTACTTC.

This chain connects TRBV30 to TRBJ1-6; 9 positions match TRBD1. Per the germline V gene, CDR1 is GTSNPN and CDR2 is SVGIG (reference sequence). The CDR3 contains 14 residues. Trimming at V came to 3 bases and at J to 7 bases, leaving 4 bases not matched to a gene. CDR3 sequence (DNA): TGTGCCTGGAGGTCCGGGACAGGGAATTCACCCCTCCACTTT. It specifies CAWRSGTGNSPLHF.

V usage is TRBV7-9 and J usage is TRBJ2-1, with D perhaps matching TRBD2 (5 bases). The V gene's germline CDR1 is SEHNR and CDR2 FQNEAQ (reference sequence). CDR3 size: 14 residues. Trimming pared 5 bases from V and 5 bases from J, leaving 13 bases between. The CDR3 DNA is TGTGCCAGCAGCACTAGACCCGTAGACAATGAGCAGTTCTTC. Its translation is CASSTRPVDNEQFF.

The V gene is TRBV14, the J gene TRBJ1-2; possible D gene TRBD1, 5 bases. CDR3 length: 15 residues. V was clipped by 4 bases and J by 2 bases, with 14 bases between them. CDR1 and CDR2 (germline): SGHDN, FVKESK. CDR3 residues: CASSPWDSTNYGYTF. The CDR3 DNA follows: TGTGCCAGCAGCCCCTGGGACTCCACCAACTATGGCTACACCTTC. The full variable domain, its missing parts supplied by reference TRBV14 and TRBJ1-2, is EAGVTQFPSHSVIEKGQTVTLRCDPISGHDNLYWYRRVMGKEIKFLLHFVKESKQDESGMPNNRFLAERTGGTYSTLKVQPAELEDSGVYFCASSPWDSTNYGYTFGSGTRLTVV.

The CDR3 reads CATRLAGSYEQYF. In DNA, the CDR3 is TGTGCCACCCGACTAGCGGGATCCTACGAGCAGTACTTC. V is TRBV6-5 and J is TRBJ2-7, with 11 bases aligning to TRBD2. The CDR3 loop spans 13 amino acids. V trimming: 10 bases; J trimming: 1 base; junction bases outside the gene matches: 3. CDR1 is MNHEY and CDR2 is SVGAGI in the germline V gene.

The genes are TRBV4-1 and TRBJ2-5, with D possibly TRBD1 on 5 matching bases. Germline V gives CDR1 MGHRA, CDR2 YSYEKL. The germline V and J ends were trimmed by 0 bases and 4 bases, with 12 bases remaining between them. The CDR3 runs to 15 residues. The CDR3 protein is CASSQETRDLETQYF. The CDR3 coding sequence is TGCGCCAGCAGCCAAGAGACCAGGGATCTAGAGACCCAGTACTTC.

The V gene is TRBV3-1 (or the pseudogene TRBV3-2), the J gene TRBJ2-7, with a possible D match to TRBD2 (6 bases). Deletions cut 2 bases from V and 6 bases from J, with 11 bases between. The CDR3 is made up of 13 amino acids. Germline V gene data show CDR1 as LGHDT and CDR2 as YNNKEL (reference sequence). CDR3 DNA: TGTGCCAGCAGCCAAATGCGGGAAGGCGAGCAGTACTTC. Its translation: CASSQMREGEQYF.

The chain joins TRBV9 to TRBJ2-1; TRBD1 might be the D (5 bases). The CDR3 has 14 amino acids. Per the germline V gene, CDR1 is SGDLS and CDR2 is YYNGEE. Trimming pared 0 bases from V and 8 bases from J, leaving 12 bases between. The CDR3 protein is CASSVAWGEDEQFF. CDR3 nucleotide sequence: TGTGCCAGCAGCGTAGCTTGGGGCGAGGATGAGCAGTTCTTC. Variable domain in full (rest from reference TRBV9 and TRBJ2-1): DSGVTQTPKHLITATGQRVTLRCSPRSGDLSVYWYQQSLDQGLQFLIQYYNGEERAKGNILERFSAQQFPDLHSELNLSSLELGDSALYFCASSVAWGEDEQFFGPGTRLTVL.

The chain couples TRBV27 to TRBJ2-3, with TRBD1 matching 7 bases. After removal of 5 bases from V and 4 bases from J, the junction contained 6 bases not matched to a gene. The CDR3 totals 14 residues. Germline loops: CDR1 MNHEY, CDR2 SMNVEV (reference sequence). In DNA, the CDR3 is TGTGCCAGCAGTCATGACAGGGTGGCAGATACGCAGTATTTT. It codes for CASSHDRVADTQYF.

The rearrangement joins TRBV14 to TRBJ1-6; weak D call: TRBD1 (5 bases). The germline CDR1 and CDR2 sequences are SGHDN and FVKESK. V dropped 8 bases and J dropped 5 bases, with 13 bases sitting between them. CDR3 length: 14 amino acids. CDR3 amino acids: CASRLGLNNSPLHF. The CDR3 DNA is TGTGCCAGCCGGTTGGGACTAAATAATTCACCCCTCCACTTT. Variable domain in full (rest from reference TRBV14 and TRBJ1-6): EAGVTQFPSHSVIEKGQTVTLRCDPISGHDNLYWYRRVMGKEIKFLLHFVKESKQDESGMPNNRFLAERTGGTYSTLKVQPAELEDSGVYFCASRLGLNNSPLHFGNGTRLTVT.

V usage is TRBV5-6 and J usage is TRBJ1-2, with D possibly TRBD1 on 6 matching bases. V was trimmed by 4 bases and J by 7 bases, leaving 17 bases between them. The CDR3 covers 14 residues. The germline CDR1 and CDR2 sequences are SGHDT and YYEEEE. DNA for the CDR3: TGTGCCAGCAGCATACGCAGGACAGCCGGTGGCTACACCTTC. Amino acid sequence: CASSIRRTAGGYTF.

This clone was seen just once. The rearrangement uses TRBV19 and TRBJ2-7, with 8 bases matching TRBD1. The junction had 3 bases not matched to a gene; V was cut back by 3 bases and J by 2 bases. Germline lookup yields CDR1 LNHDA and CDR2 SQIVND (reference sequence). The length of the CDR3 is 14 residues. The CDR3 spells CASSILQGAYEQYF. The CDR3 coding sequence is TGTGCCAGTAGTATTTTACAGGGGGCCTACGAGCAGTACTTC.